These 8 T cell receptor beta chains share one sample of origin, sequenced in a study of identifying expanded T cells in peripheral blood. The data were produced by immunoSEQ multiplex PCR, yet TCRdb's version contains in-frame clones alone and is incomplete. The repertoire has 100,000 to 150,000 clones, 70% to 90% of them found once; the top ten carry 8% to 9%. Sequenced material: blood. Receptor source: a person between 18 and 75 years old in good health.

The rearrangement links TRBV7-6 to TRBJ2-1, with 10 positions matching TRBD2. Germline V gives CDR1 SGHVS, CDR2 FNYEAQ. V was pared by 1 base and J by 10 bases, with 19 bases of the junction left unmatched. The CDR3 covers 19 residues. CDR3 residues: CASSLVFAASGRGGGEQFF. Here the CDR3 DNA reads TGTGCCAGCAGCTTAGTATTTGCCGCTAGCGGGAGAGGAGGGGGGGAGCAGTTCTTC.

V and J are TRBV28 and TRBJ2-7; D gene uncertain. This CDR3 has 12 residues. Germline V CDR1 and CDR2: MDHEN, SYDVKM. Deletions cut 5 bases from V and 6 bases from J, with 11 bases between. CDR3 sequence: CASSAAMGEQYF. DNA of the CDR3: TGTGCCAGCAGTGCGGCCATGGGCGAGCAGTACTTC.

The V call is TRBV13, the J call TRBJ1-1, with TRBD1 matching 7 bases. The CDR3 is 14 amino acids. J was trimmed by 2 bases and V by 7 bases; bases with no gene match: 7. Germline assignment: CDR1 PRHDT and CDR2 FYEKMQ (reference sequence). Written as DNA, the CDR3 is TGTGCCAGCACAGAGGGGGCCCTAAACACTGAAGCTTTCTTT. Residues: CASTEGALNTEAFF.

The rearrangement uses TRBV4-1 and TRBJ1-1; D is possibly TRBD1 (6 bases). The length of the CDR3 is 17 residues. Germline CDR1 is MGHRA and CDR2 is YSYEKL. Trimming stripped 0 bases from V and 1 base from J, with 15 bases between. The CDR3 DNA follows: TGCGCCAGCAGCCAAGACGTCCCGGGACAAAGGAACACTGAAGCTTTCTTT. This translates into CASSQDVPGQRNTEAFF.

This clone was counted between two and nine times. CDR3 DNA: TGTGCCAGCAGCCAAGATCTGTACCAGGCGGGGGGAGAGCAGTACTTC. Translation gives CASSQDLYQAGGEQYF. The chain uses TRBV4-2 and TRBJ2-7, with 8 bases aligning to TRBD2. The CDR3 length is 16 residues. V was clipped by 0 bases and J by 7 bases; unmatched bases: 11. Germline V gene lookup returns CDR1 LGHNA and CDR2 YNFKEQ.

This chain links TRBV6-5 with TRBJ2-1, with D perhaps TRBD1 (5 bases). V was shortened by 6 bases and J by 5 bases, with 11 bases between the two germline ends. This CDR3 spans 13 amino acids. The germline V gene encodes CDR1 MNHEY and CDR2 SVGAGI. The CDR3, as DNA: TGTGCCAGCAGGATTGACAGAAACAATGAGCAGTTCTTC. It translates to CASRIDRNNEQFF.

This clone appeared a few times. The gene calls are TRBV28 and TRBJ1-2; 7 bases map to TRBD1. The germline CDR1 and CDR2 sequences are MDHEN and SYDVKM. Unmatched junction bases numbered 15, after V lost 6 bases and J lost 2 bases. The CDR3 loop spans 17 amino acids. CDR3 in amino acids: CASSSPGARQGNYGYTF. CDR3 nucleotides: TGTGCCAGCAGCTCCCCCGGGGCCCGACAGGGCAACTATGGCTACACCTTC.

The chain couples TRBV6-5 to TRBJ1-2; the D gene is possibly TRBD1 (6 bases). V lost 5 bases and J lost 8, with 18 bases in between. The CDR3 spans 14 residues. CDR1 and CDR2 (germline): MNHEY, SVGAGI. The CDR3 here is CASSEIGGLRGYTF. CDR3 DNA sequence: TGTGCCAGCAGTGAAATAGGGGGGCTAAGGGGCTACACCTTC.